The entry below describes one TCR beta chain. Its target is not known. Germline loops: CDR1 KGHSH, CDR2 LQKENI. V was pared by 1 base and J by 1 base, with 8 bases between. CDR3 length: 15 residues. Repertoires were generated with immunoSEQ multiplex PCR, while TCRdb's copy carries only in-frame clones and drops some. The sample contains approximately 84,000 clones, 75% to 85% of which appear only once. The data belong to a study of cytotoxic CD8 clonotypes in ibrutinib-treated CLL. Study information: Partial response was seen in approximately 24 patients and complete response in 2; after median around 72 months, approximately 15 stayed remitted, around twelve progressed. Notes on the study in general: Clonality was elevated at ibrutinib response and had returned toward baseline at progression. Against age-matched healthy donors, baseline clonality ran higher and tracked circulating CD8+ T-cell counts.

The receptor's source is a human donor with chronic lymphocytic leukemia. The sample here was PBMCs, taken after 12 months of ibrutinib treatment. This chain joins TRBV18 and TRBJ1-5; D gene unclear. As DNA, the CDR3 is TGTGCCAGCTCACCACTGGCGGGGAGCAATCAGCCCCAGCATTTT. Its translation is CASSPLAGSNQPQHF.